Sequencing of this T cell receptor (beta chain) was carried out in a study of blood T cell repertoires in COVID-19. Study-level information: The United States, Italy and Spain provided the acute and convalescent COVID-19 samples. Sample material is recorded as cDNA or gDNA derived from T cells, B-cell-depleted T cells, or PBMCs.

In the original analysis: Amplifying reference gene primers gave estimates of nucleated cell counts. The method was immunoSEQ multiplex PCR; TCRdb's version includes in-frame clones alone and lacks a portion of them. V and J calls and clone size are as listed in that table; D and trimming were resolved from the DNA. The table has approximately 200,000 clones, 65% to 85% seen once. Material: PBMCs or T cells enriched from blood (not recorded which). This clonotype was obtained from a woman aged 25 to 39 who had recovered from COVID-19.

The CDR3 nucleotides are TGTGCCAGCAGTTACTATAGCAGGGAGGACTATGGCTACACCTTC. Its translation is CASSYYSREDYGYTF. V is TRBV6-5 and J is TRBJ1-2; a weak D match, TRBD1 (5 bases). This CDR3 has 15 residues. The V end lost 1 base, the J end lost 3 bases, and 12 bases lay between the germline ends. Germline assignment: CDR1 MNHEY and CDR2 SVGAGI.